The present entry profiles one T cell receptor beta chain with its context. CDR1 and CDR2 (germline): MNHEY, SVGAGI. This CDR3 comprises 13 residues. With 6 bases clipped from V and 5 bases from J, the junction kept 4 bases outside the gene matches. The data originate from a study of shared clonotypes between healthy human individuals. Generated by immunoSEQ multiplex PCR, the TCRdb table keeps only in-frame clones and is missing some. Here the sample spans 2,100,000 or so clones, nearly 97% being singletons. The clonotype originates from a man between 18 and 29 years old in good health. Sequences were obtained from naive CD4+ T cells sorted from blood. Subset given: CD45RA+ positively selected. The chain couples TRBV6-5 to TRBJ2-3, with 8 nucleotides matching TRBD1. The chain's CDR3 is CASRRDRKDTQYF. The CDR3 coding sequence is TGTGCCAGCAGACGGGACAGGAAAGATACGCAGTATTTT.